A selection of T cell receptor beta chains follows, all from one sample in a study of early T cells in non-severe SARS-CoV-2 infection. TCRdb re-called the 5' RACE reads through MiXCR, storing one row per CDR3 protein. The sample has 60,000 or so distinct CDR3 sequences, over 9.5% seen once. The specimen was whole blood. These receptors were taken from an adult who was a healthcare worker with PCR-confirmed SARS-CoV-2 infection or an uninfected control (not recorded which). CDR3s include the opening cysteine and the closing phenylalanine or tryptophan. Fields, in order: D gene, J gene, V gene, clone size, CDR3 protein, CDR3 DNA. D genes are given only for firm matches. Not all rows give a size; the values are once, few, many and, for expanded clones, a class.

TRBD1,TRBJ2-3,TRBV29-1,once,CSVLSGTGTADTQYF,TGCAGCGTGCTGTCCGGGACAGGGACCGCAGATACGCAGTATTTT
-,TRBJ2-6,TRBV28,many,CASSWARQRGGANVLTF,TGTGCCAGCAGTTGGGCTCGCCAGAGGGGGGGGGCCAACGTCCTGACTTTC
-,TRBJ2-7,TRBV4-1,many,CASSQALLASLYEQYF,TGCGCCAGCAGCCAAGCCCTCCTAGCGTCCTTATACGAGCAGTACTTC
TRBD1,TRBJ1-1,TRBV6-2/TRBV6-3,few,CATSQGRTEAFF,TGTGCCACCTCACAGGGGAGGACTGAAGCTTTCTTT
-,TRBJ1-4,TRBV6-6,-,CASRPGNEKLFF,TGTGCCAGCAGGCCTGGGAATGAAAAACTGTTTTTT
TRBD1,TRBJ2-7,TRBV20-1,many,CSVSGQGAYEQYF,TGCAGTGTGTCGGGACAGGGGGCCTACGAGCAGTACTTC
-,TRBJ1-6,TRBV19,many,CASSMQGINSPLHF,TGTGCCAGTAGTATGCAGGGGATTAACTCACCCCTCCACTTT
-,TRBJ2-3,TRBV5-6,few,CASSRRADTQYF,TGTGCCAGCAGCCGGCGGGCAGATACGCAGTATTTT
TRBD1,TRBJ2-7,TRBV29-1,many,CSVNTGTGYEQYF,TGCAGCGTGAACACCGGGACAGGGTACGAGCAGTACTTC
TRBD2,TRBJ2-7,TRBV4-3,-,CASSQDPVAGLKEQYF,TGCGCCAGCAGCCAAGACCCGGTAGCGGGACTAAAGGAGCAGTACTTC
TRBD1,TRBJ2-1,TRBV19,many,CASSSSYRGPSYNEQFF,TGTGCCAGTAGCTCGTCCTACAGGGGTCCCTCTTACAATGAGCAGTTCTTC
-,TRBJ1-5,TRBV2,few,CASSVPGAPNQPQHF,TGTGCCAGCAGTGTGCCAGGGGCCCCCAATCAGCCCCAGCATTTT
TRBD1,TRBJ1-5,TRBV6-2/TRBV6-3,many,CASSETGYWQPQHF,TGTGCCAGCAGTGAGACAGGGTACTGGCAGCCCCAGCATTTT
-,TRBJ1-2,TRBV7-2,-,CATGYGYTF,TGTGCCACGGGCTATGGCTACACCTTC
TRBD1,TRBJ1-1,TRBV7-3,-,CASSSGQVTEAFF,TGTGCCAGCAGCTCGGGACAGGTCACTGAAGCTTTCTTT
TRBD2,TRBJ2-7,TRBV27,many,CASSWGGGYEQYF,TGTGCCAGCAGTTGGGGCGGGGGTTACGAGCAGTACTTC
-,TRBJ2-3,TRBV18,-,CASSRQDTQYF,TGTGCCAGCTCACGGCAAGATACGCAGTATTTT
TRBD1,TRBJ2-5,TRBV5-1,few,CASSPGQGETQYF,TGCGCCAGCAGCCCGGGACAGGGAGAGACCCAGTACTTC
-,TRBJ2-3,TRBV3-1,many,CASSRRASTDTQYF,TGTGCCAGCAGTCGCAGGGCTAGCACAGATACGCAGTATTTT
-,TRBJ2-7,TRBV29-1,-,CSVPGPNKVYEQYF,TGCAGCGTTCCGGGCCCGAACAAGGTCTACGAGCAGTACTTC
TRBD2,TRBJ2-3,TRBV4-2,many,CASSQDGSGGAKDTQYF,TGTGCCAGCAGCCAAGATGGTAGCGGGGGGGCCAAAGATACGCAGTATTTT
-,TRBJ1-2,TRBV6-6,-,CASSYGGGGEGYTF,TGTGCCAGCAGTTACGGAGGGGGGGGAGAAGGCTACACCTTC
TRBD1,TRBJ2-7,TRBV29-1,once,CSVLETGGSSEQYF,TGCAGCGTTCTGGAGACAGGGGGCTCTTCCGAGCAGTACTTC
-,TRBJ2-3,TRBV6-1,many,CASNLGGTDTQYF,TGTGCCAGCAATTTGGGCGGCACAGATACGCAGTATTTT
TRBD1,TRBJ1-1,TRBV28,-,CASSLQGTEAFF,TGTGCCAGCAGTCTACAGGGGACTGAAGCTTTCTTT
-,TRBJ2-1,TRBV20-1,-,CSTTSGPPYNEQFF,TGCAGTACCACCTCGGGACCACCCTACAATGAGCAGTTCTTC
-,TRBJ2-1,TRBV10-3,few,CAISEPDLAGNEQFF,TGTGCCATCAGTGAGCCGGACTTGGCAGGCAATGAGCAGTTCTTC
-,TRBJ1-1,TRBV6-1,few,CASRDPGRTEAFF,TGTGCCAGCAGGGACCCAGGGAGGACTGAAGCTTTCTTT
-,TRBJ2-6,TRBV4-1,many,CASSLQRSGANVLTF,TGCGCCAGCAGCCTTCAACGGTCTGGGGCCAACGTCCTGACTTTC
-,TRBJ1-2,TRBV20-1,-,CSARAPPYGYTF,TGCAGTGCTAGAGCCCCCCCCTATGGCTACACCTTC
-,TRBJ2-2,TRBV5-1,few,CASSLGGHTGELFF,TGCGCCAGCAGCTTGGGGGGCCATACCGGGGAGCTGTTTTTT
-,TRBJ2-4,TRBV27,-,CASSIFQGQNIQYF,TGTGCCAGCAGTATCTTCCAGGGACAAAACATTCAGTACTTC
-,TRBJ2-3,TRBV12-3/TRBV12-4,-,CASSHDTDTQYF,TGTGCCAGCAGTCACGACACAGATACGCAGTATTTT
-,TRBJ1-1,TRBV7-3,many,CASSLTPGKEAFF,TGTGCCAGCAGCTTAACGCCGGGTAAAGAAGCTTTCTTT
-,TRBJ2-3,TRBV6-6,many,CASSYSISTDTQYF,TGTGCCAGCAGTTACTCCATAAGCACAGATACGCAGTATTTT
TRBD2,TRBJ2-1,TRBV12-3/TRBV12-4,-,CASRLAGPGDEQFF,TGTGCCAGCAGGTTAGCGGGGCCAGGGGATGAGCAGTTCTTC
TRBD2,TRBJ2-1,TRBV20-1,few,CSADGGGTSVRRSSYNEQFF,TGCAGTGCGGACGGGGGTGGGACTAGCGTTCGACGGAGCTCCTACAATGAGCAGTTCTTC
-,TRBJ2-1,TRBV9,many,CASSVRVLGGEQFF,TGTGCCAGCAGCGTCCGGGTTCTGGGCGGAGAGCAGTTCTTC
-,TRBJ2-7,TRBV14,many,CASSQGKGWGYEQYF,TGTGCCAGCAGCCAAGGAAAGGGATGGGGCTACGAGCAGTACTTC
-,TRBJ1-1,TRBV4-1,-,CASSQTGALSLNTEAFF,TGCGCCAGCAGCCAGACGGGAGCTCTGAGTTTGAACACTGAAGCTTTCTTT
-,TRBJ1-2,TRBV29-1,few,CSVEVSSYGYTF,TGCAGCGTTGAGGTCAGCTCCTATGGCTACACCTTC
TRBD1,TRBJ2-1,TRBV18,few,CVSSPPGQGGDEQFF,TGTGTCAGCTCACCCCCGGGACAGGGGGGCGATGAGCAGTTCTTC
-,TRBJ2-1,TRBV4-3,many,CASSQDHEFGVRSYNEQFF,TGCGCCAGCAGCCAAGATCATGAGTTCGGTGTCCGGTCCTACAATGAGCAGTTCTTC
-,TRBJ1-2,TRBV7-4,-,CASSSYPPSGDGYTF,TGTGCCAGCAGCTCTTATCCGCCGTCTGGGGATGGCTACACCTTC
-,TRBJ1-1,TRBV18,many,CASSSTLSGTEAFF,TGTGCCAGCTCTTCGACTCTTAGCGGAACTGAAGCTTTCTTT